This entry lists 21 T cell receptor beta chains sequenced from one sample in a study of cytomegalovirus exposure and HLA in healthy donors. The data were produced by immunoSEQ multiplex PCR, yet TCRdb's version contains in-frame clones alone and is incomplete. The data show tens of thousands of clones, 96% seen once. Source material: PBMCs. These TCRs come from a man between 18 and 35 years old in good health and CMV-seronegative.

The chain couples TRBV7-8 to TRBJ1-4, with 7 bases that match TRBD1. Germline V gene lookup returns CDR1 SGHVS and CDR2 FQNEAQ. The CDR3 runs 15 residues. Unmatched junction bases numbered 8, after V lost 5 bases and J lost 5 bases. The CDR3 region has the DNA TGTGCCAGCAGCCCCCAACAGGGGAGGAATGAAAAACTGTTTTTT. As protein: CASSPQQGRNEKLFF.

The chain links TRBV4-1 to TRBJ1-5; TRBD1 matches 7 bases. Germline-derived CDR1 and CDR2 are MGHRA and YSYEKL. The ends lost 0 bases at V and 6 bases at J; junction bases unmatched: 11. This CDR3 comprises 17 residues. The CDR3 spells CASSQEGTGTVSQPQHF. CDR3 nucleotide sequence: TGCGCCAGCAGCCAAGAGGGTACAGGGACAGTCTCTCAGCCCCAGCATTTT.

This clone is a singleton in its sample. V is TRBV7-8 and J is TRBJ2-7; D is possibly TRBD2 (6 bases). The germline V gene has CDR1 SGHVS and CDR2 FQNEAQ. V was trimmed by 2 bases and J by 7 bases, leaving 15 bases between them. The CDR3 has 14 amino acids. CDR3 amino acids: CASSLFSLAWEQYV. CDR3 DNA: TGTGCCAGCAGCTTATTTTCTCTAGCGTGGGAGCAGTACGTC.

In DNA form, the CDR3 reads TGTGCCAGTTTCGGGGCCAGGGGGCCGAACGAGCAGTACTTC. Translated, it gives CASFGARGPNEQYF. The rearrangement uses TRBV6-5 and TRBJ2-7, with 8 nucleotides matching TRBD1. In germline, CDR1 is MNHEY, CDR2 SVGAGI. The CDR3 runs 14 residues. After removal of 9 bases from V and 5 bases from J, the junction contained 12 bases not matched to a gene.

V gene TRBV5-6 combines with J gene TRBJ1-1, with 8 bases that match TRBD1. This CDR3 is 17 amino acids long. Trimming removed 3 bases from V and 3 bases from J; junction bases left unmatched: 13. CDR1 SGHDT and CDR2 YYEEEE come from the germline V gene. CDR3 sequence (DNA): TGTGCCAGCAGCTCCCCCTCCCGGACAGGGTGGTACACTGAAGCTTTCTTT. Its protein product is CASSSPSRTGWYTEAFF.

The chain combines TRBV29-1 with TRBJ1-1, with 10 bases fitting TRBD1. Unmatched junction bases numbered 2, after V lost 7 bases and J lost 3 bases. CDR3 length equals 12 residues. CDR1 and CDR2 from the germline V gene are SQVTM and ANQGSEA. The CDR3 bases are TGCAGCGCCGGGACAGGGGACACTGAAGCTTTCTTT. Translated: CSAGTGDTEAFF. The complete variable domain, with remaining parts taken from reference TRBV29-1 and TRBJ1-1, reads SAVISQKPSRDICQRGTSLTIQCQVDSQVTMMFWYRQQPGQSLTLIATANQGSEATYESGFVIDKFPISRPNLTFSTLTVSNMSPEDSSIYLCSAGTGDTEAFFGQGTRLTVV.

The DNA for the CDR3 is TGTGCCAGCAGTTTACAGGGGCTTCCGATCTACGAGCAGTACGTC. Translating it yields CASSLQGLPIYEQYV. The V call is TRBV27, the J call TRBJ2-7; possibly TRBD1 for D (6 bases). Germline V lookup: CDR1 MNHEY, CDR2 SMNVEV (reference sequence). V was trimmed by 2 bases and J by 3 bases, leaving 14 bases between them. This CDR3 is built from 15 residues.

The chain joins TRBV5-4 to TRBJ2-7; 10 bases fit TRBD2. The germline V gene has CDR1 SGHNT and CDR2 YYREEE (reference sequence). The V segment lost 1 base and the J segment 2 bases; nucleotides outside the gene matches: 3. The CDR3 is 15 amino acids. The CDR3 DNA follows: TGTGCCAGCAGCTTGATAGCGGGAGGAGCCTACGAGCAGTACTTC. Translating it yields CASSLIAGGAYEQYF.

The chain carries TRBV14 and TRBJ1-2, with 8 positions matching TRBD1. The CDR3 is made up of 15 amino acids. The trim removed 0 bases at V and 4 bases at J, leaving 4 bases unmatched. Germline V CDR1 and CDR2: SGHDN, FVKESK. The CDR3 loop is CASSQDWTGLYGYTF. In nucleotides, the CDR3 is TGTGCCAGCAGCCAAGATTGGACAGGGCTCTATGGCTACACCTTC.

The J gene is TRBJ2-1, the V gene TRBV14; TRBD2 matches 7 bases. CDR3 length: 18 residues. Germline loops: CDR1 SGHDN, CDR2 FVKESK. The V and J ends lost 5 bases and 5 bases, in that order; junction bases with no gene match: 18. DNA for the CDR3: TGTGCCAGCAGCAAGATGAGGCTCGGGGAGGGGCCCCACAATGAGCAGTTCTTC. As protein: CASSKMRLGEGPHNEQFF.

The chain combines TRBV11-2 with TRBJ1-2; 12 bases are a match to TRBD1. The CDR3 is 17 amino acids. V lost 1 base to trimming and J lost 8 bases; unmatched junction nucleotides: 11. CDR1 and CDR2 from the germline V gene are SGHAT and FQNNGV. CDR3 sequence (DNA): TGTGCCAGCAGCTTAGGATATGGGCTAGGGACAGGGGGCGGCTACACCTTC. Its translation: CASSLGYGLGTGGGYTF.

This chain joins TRBV5-4 and TRBJ1-1; D may be TRBD1 (5 bases). The CDR3 runs to 12 residues. The ends were cut back, 4 bases at V and 8 bases at J, with 12 bases in the middle. CDR1 SGHNT and CDR2 YYREEE come from the germline V gene (reference sequence). The CDR3 DNA sequence: TGTGCCAGCAGCCCATCAGACAGCGAAGCTTTCTTT. Its protein is CASSPSDSEAFF.

The chain recombines TRBV7-3 with TRBJ2-1, with 11 bases lining up with TRBD2. The CDR3 is 17 residues long. CDR1 SGHTA and CDR2 FQGTGA come from the germline V gene. V lost 2 bases, J lost 3 bases, and 6 bases stayed unmatched. CDR3 protein: CASSLFTSGSSYNEQFF. CDR3 coding DNA: TGTGCCAGCAGCTTATTTACTAGCGGGAGTAGCTACAATGAGCAGTTCTTC.

The rearrangement uses TRBV5-1 and TRBJ1-1; 7 bases agree with TRBD1. The V segment lost 3 bases and the J segment 3 bases; nucleotides outside the gene matches: 11. CDR3 length equals 16 residues. Germline CDR1 and CDR2: SGHRS and YFSETQ. The CDR3 loop reads CASSYSRTGVDTEAFF. As DNA, the CDR3 is TGCGCCAGCAGCTATTCCAGGACAGGAGTAGACACTGAAGCTTTCTTT.

The rearrangement joins TRBV10-3 to TRBJ2-2; 7 bases line up with TRBD1. The CDR3 contains 14 residues. V shed 6 bases, J shed 5 bases, and the junction held 6 bases outside the gene matches. Germline-derived CDR1 and CDR2 are ENHRY and SYGVKD. The CDR3 reads CAIRQDRATGELFF. DNA for the CDR3: TGTGCCATCAGACAAGACAGGGCAACCGGGGAGCTGTTTTTT.

This sequence joins TRBV2 and TRBJ1-2, with 8 bases fitting TRBD1. Germline CDR1 and CDR2: SNHLY and FYNNEI. Trimming cost V 7 bases and J 4 bases; bases outside gene matches: 5. CDR3 length: 13 residues. Written as DNA, the CDR3 is TGTGCCAGCATTGTGGACAGGGTCTATGGCTACACCTTC. Translation gives CASIVDRVYGYTF. Using reference TRBV2 and TRBJ1-2 for the parts outside the CDR3, the full variable domain is EPEVTQTPSHQVTQMGQEVILRCVPISNHLYFYWYRQILGQKVEFLVSFYNNEISEKSEIFDDQFSVERPDGSNFTLKIRSTKLEDSAMYFCASIVDRVYGYTFGSGTRLTVV.

V and J are TRBV7-2 and TRBJ1-2; possibly TRBD1 for D (5 bases). CDR1 is SGHTA, CDR2 FQGNSA, per germline. Trimming took off 2 bases at V and 3 bases at J, with 13 bases between the two ends. The CDR3 covers 15 residues. This CDR3 is CASSLPTWGDYGYTF. The CDR3 DNA reads as TGTGCCAGCAGCTTACCCACATGGGGGGACTATGGCTACACCTTC.

The rearrangement joins TRBV11-2 to TRBJ2-7, with TRBD2 as a possible D gene (6 bases). The CDR3 has 14 residues. Looked up from germline, CDR1 is SGHAT and CDR2 is FQNNGV. V was trimmed by 3 bases and J by 1 base, leaving 10 bases between them. DNA for the CDR3: TGTGCCAGCAGCTTGATCGGACTATCCTACGAGCAGTACGTC. It is translated as CASSLIGLSYEQYV.

The chain has TRBV21-1 and TRBJ2-1; no DNA check was done on the table's D call, TRBD2. TRBV21-1 counts as a pseudogene. CDR3 length: 17 amino acids. This chain's CDR3 is CASSKTLSASGGHEQFF. The CDR3 DNA sequence: TGTGCCAGCAGCAAAACTCTTAGCGCTAGCGGAGGCCATGAGCAGTTCTTC.

The chain carries TRBV2 and TRBJ2-3; TRBD1 is a possible D gene (6 bases). With 5 bases removed from V and 5 bases from J, the gap between germline ends came to 17 bases. There are 15 residues in the CDR3. Germline V gene data show CDR1 as SNHLY and CDR2 as FYNNEI. The CDR3 DNA reads as TGTGCCAGCAGTTCTGCTTCCCGACAGGTAGATACGCAGTATTTT. Translated, it gives CASSSASRQVDTQYF. The full variable domain, completed using reference TRBV2 and TRBJ2-3, is EPEVTQTPSHQVTQMGQEVILRCVPISNHLYFYWYRQILGQKVEFLVSFYNNEISEKSEIFDDQFSVERPDGSNFTLKIRSTKLEDSAMYFCASSSASRQVDTQYFGPGTRLTVL.

V is TRBV7-2 and J is TRBJ2-3, with D unresolved. Trimming shortened V by 1 base and J by 3 bases, and 11 bases separated the two germline ends. This CDR3 has 15 amino acids. Germline V lookup: CDR1 SGHTA, CDR2 FQGNSA. The DNA of the CDR3 is TGTGCCAGCAGCTTAGGAGGCGCTCGGACAGATACGCAGTATTTT. Protein: CASSLGGARTDTQYF.